This TCR beta chain was documented in a study of shared clonotypes between healthy human individuals. TCRdb's table, derived via immunoSEQ multiplex PCR, lists solely in-frame clones and lacks some. The sample shows about 2.4 million clones, 93% of them seen only once. This CDR3 region has 16 residues. Losses at the gene ends were 5 bases for V and 1 base for J; bases not matched to a gene: 2. Germline CDR1 and CDR2: SGHTA and FQGNSA. This receptor was identified in a man aged 18 to 29 in good health. Some clones in this sample may be carry-over from other donors' samples. This chain connects TRBV7-2 to TRBJ2-3; 14 bases are shared with TRBD2. Sequenced: naive CD4+ T cells from PBMCs. Subset reported: CD45RA+ positively selected. The CDR3: CASSTGLAGGTDTQYF. CDR3 sequence (DNA): TGTGCCAGCAGCACGGGACTAGCGGGAGGCACAGATACGCAGTATTTT.